This is a list of T cell receptor beta chains from one sample in a study of Ad26.COV2.S vaccination and SARS-CoV-2 variants. The repertoire was sequenced with immunoSEQ multiplex PCR; TCRdb's copy has only in-frame clones and lacks some. The table includes about 350,000 clones, around 90% detected once. The material sequenced was peripheral blood, taken in a trial of Ad26.COV2.S vaccine versus placebo. The source of these receptors is a person between 18 and 60 years old who received the Ad26.COV2.S COVID-19 vaccine or a placebo. The CDR3 runs from the conserved cysteine through the conserved F or W. D genes are given only for firm matches. For some rows the clone size is stated as once, few or many, or as a class when expanded; others skip it.

d_gene | abundance | j_gene | v_gene | CDR3nt | CDR3aa
TRBD1 | NA | TRBJ1-2 | TRBV30 | TGTGCCTGGAGTGTCTCAACCGGGACAGGTATAGGCCAATATGGCTACACCTTC | CAWSVSTGTGIGQYGYTF
NA | few | TRBJ1-1 | TRBV12-5 | TGTGCTAGTGGTTTGGCAGCCGGGACTGGGAACACTGAAGCTTTCTTT | CASGLAAGTGNTEAFF
NA | NA | TRBJ2-1 | TRBV6-5 | TGTGCCAGCACCAGAGACTCCTACAATGAGCAGTTCTTC | CASTRDSYNEQFF
TRBD1 | NA | TRBJ2-1 | TRBV19 | TGTGCCAGTAGGATGGGGCCAGGGGGCTACAATGAGCAGTTCTTC | CASRMGPGGYNEQFF
NA | NA | TRBJ1-5 | TRBV12-3/TRBV12-4 | TGTGCCAGCAGTTTTGGTCGTCAGCCCCAGCATTTT | CASSFGRQPQHF
NA | NA | TRBJ2-1 | TRBV28 | TGTGCCAGCAGTTTATATAGGGGGGTCTCCTACAATGAGCAGTTCTTC | CASSLYRGVSYNEQFF
TRBD2 | NA | TRBJ2-5 | TRBV5-1 | TGCGCCAGCAGCTTACGACTGACTAGCGGGACCCAAGAGACCCAGTACTTC | CASSLRLTSGTQETQYF
NA | once | TRBJ1-4 | TRBV11-2 | TGTGCCAGCAGCCGAGTGAACCGCGGTTTT | CASSRVNRGF
NA | few | TRBJ1-1 | TRBV2 | TGTGCCAGCAATGGGGGCTACACTGAAGCTTTCTTT | CASNGGYTEAFF
TRBD1 | NA | TRBJ1-5 | TRBV18 | TGTGCCAGCTCACCATCCCCGGGACAGGTGATTTTAAGCAATCAGCCCCAGCATTTT | CASSPSPGQVILSNQPQHF
TRBD1 | NA | TRBJ2-5 | TRBV5-1 | TGCGCCAGCACCTTCGGGACAGAGGTCATGCCCCAGTACTTC | CASTFGTEVMPQYF
TRBD1 | NA | TRBJ2-1 | TRBV7-3 | TGTGCCAGCAGCTTAGACAGGGGCTCCTACAATGAGCAGTTCTTC | CASSLDRGSYNEQFF
TRBD1 | NA | TRBJ1-5 | TRBV10-3 | TGTGCCATCAGAAACAGGGGAGATCAGCCCCAGCATTTT | CAIRNRGDQPQHF
NA | NA | TRBJ1-5 | TRBV19 | TGTGCCAGTAGTCCTCAATTTCGGGACCGCCAGGGGATAGGCAATCAGCCCCAGCATTTT | CASSPQFRDRQGIGNQPQHF
TRBD1 | NA | TRBJ2-3 | TRBV25-1 | TGTGCCAGCAGTGACCGGGACAGGGGGCTACCCCGCACAGATACGCAGTATTTT | CASSDRDRGLPRTDTQYF
NA | NA | TRBJ1-4 | TRBV6-2/TRBV6-3 | TGTGCCAGCAGTTACTCGAGACTTAATGAAAAACTGTTTTTT | CASSYSRLNEKLFF
NA | NA | TRBJ1-1 | TRBV5-1 | TGCGCCAGCAGCCTCGGTAGGGCTGACACTGAAGCTTTCTTT | CASSLGRADTEAFF
NA | NA | TRBJ2-7 | TRBV7-9 | TGTGCCGTAGCGAGCGTCTACGAGCAGTACTTC | CAVASVYEQYF
NA | NA | TRBJ2-1 | TRBV12-3/TRBV12-4 | TGTGCCAGCAGAGGATCCGGGGCCAATGAGCAGTTCTTC | CASRGSGANEQFF
TRBD2 | NA | TRBJ2-3 | TRBV4-3 | TGCGCCAGCAGCCAGGGGGGGTCAGATACGCAGTATTTT | CASSQGGSDTQYF
NA | once | TRBJ1-2 | TRBV5-4 | TGTGCCAGCAGCTATGGCTATGGCTACACCTTC | CASSYGYGYTF
TRBD2 | NA | TRBJ2-5 | TRBV29-1 | TGCAGCGTTGATACACCGGGGGGGGGCCTCCAAGAGACCCAGTACTTC | CSVDTPGGGLQETQYF
TRBD2 | NA | TRBJ2-1 | TRBV5-6 | TGTGCCAGCAGCAGCGGGGGTCCCCACAATGAGCAGTTCTTC | CASSSGGPHNEQFF
TRBD1 | NA | TRBJ2-7 | TRBV6-1 | TGTGCCAGCAGTGAAGGGACAGGGGGTCATAACGAGCAGTACTTC | CASSEGTGGHNEQYF
NA | NA | TRBJ1-2 | TRBV7-2 | TGTGCCAGCAGCTTAGAGGGAGCCGGTGGCTACACCTTC | CASSLEGAGGYTF
TRBD1 | NA | TRBJ1-1 | TRBV9 | TGTGCCAGCAGCGCTCTCAGCGCCGACAGGGGGCTACATCGGCGGGGGAACACTGAAGCTTTCTTT | CASSALSADRGLHRRGNTEAFF
NA | NA | TRBJ1-1 | TRBV19 | TGTGCCAGTAATGACCGATACACTGAAGCTTTCTTT | CASNDRYTEAFF
NA | NA | TRBJ1-1 | TRBV19 | TGTGCCAGTAGTATTCGGTCGGACACTGAAGCTTTCTTT | CASSIRSDTEAFF
TRBD1 | NA | TRBJ2-5 | TRBV28 | TGTGCCAGCGTAGTCTCGGTGGGACAGGGGAAAGAGACCCAGTACTTC | CASVVSVGQGKETQYF
TRBD1 | NA | TRBJ2-3 | TRBV19 | TGTGCCAGTAGTATAGAATCGGGGACAGGGGGCCCAGATACGCAGTATTTT | CASSIESGTGGPDTQYF
NA | NA | TRBJ2-1 | TRBV11-2 | TGTGCCCGCACCCACCGCGCCCCCCCCAACACTTTCTTC | CARTHRAPPNTFF
TRBD1 | NA | TRBJ2-3 | TRBV27 | TGTGCCAGCAGTCCCAAAGGACAGGAGTTCACAGATACGCAGTATTTT | CASSPKGQEFTDTQYF
NA | NA | TRBJ2-1 | TRBV3-1/TRBV3-2 | TGTGCCAGCAGCGACCCCCTCACCTCCGCTGGTGAGCAGTTCTTC | CASSDPLTSAGEQFF
NA | NA | TRBJ2-5 | TRBV18 | TGTGCCAGCTCACCACGGGACAGCGGGGGAGGGGAGACCCAGTACTTC | CASSPRDSGGGETQYF
TRBD2 | NA | TRBJ2-7 | TRBV9 | TGTGCCAGCAGCGTAGTCCTAGCGGAGTTCTACGAGCAGTACTTC | CASSVVLAEFYEQYF
NA | NA | TRBJ1-2 | TRBV5-4 | TGTGCCAGCAGCTTCGGGGGGATGCCCACCTTC | CASSFGGMPTF
NA | NA | TRBJ1-1 | TRBV5-1 | TGCGCCAGCAGTGCGGATGGGGTTACTGAAGCTTTCTTT | CASSADGVTEAFF
NA | NA | TRBJ1-1 | TRBV3-1/TRBV3-2 | TGTGCCAGCAGCCAAGGGGGAGAGAACACTGAAGCTTTCTTT | CASSQGGENTEAFF
TRBD1 | NA | TRBJ2-6 | TRBV27 | TGTGCCAGCAGTTTATGGACAGGGTTTCTCGGCTCTGGGGCCAACGTCCTGACTTTC | CASSLWTGFLGSGANVLTF
NA | NA | TRBJ1-3 | TRBV3-1/TRBV3-2 | TGTGCCAGCAGCCACGCATTCTCCGGAAACACCATATATTTT | CASSHAFSGNTIYF
NA | NA | TRBJ1-5 | TRBV5-8 | TGTGCCAGCAGCTTGGAGGTCTGGGTAGGCTATAGCAATCAGCCCCAGCATTTT | CASSLEVWVGYSNQPQHF
NA | NA | TRBJ2-7 | TRBV7-8 | TGTGCCAGCAGCGCACGGAGGGGGAGAGTGGGGCCAGCCTACGAGCAGTACTTC | CASSARRGRVGPAYEQYF
NA | NA | TRBJ1-2 | TRBV19 | TGTGCCGGCCAGGGGAGGTATGGCTACACCTTC | CAGQGRYGYTF
TRBD2 | NA | TRBJ2-1 | TRBV5-1 | TGCGCCAGCAGCGGGACTAGTAGCATCTACAATGAGCAGTTCTTC | CASSGTSSIYNEQFF
NA | NA | TRBJ2-7 | TRBV6-5 | TGTGCCACCATTGGGGACAACTCCTACGAGCAGTACTTC | CATIGDNSYEQYF
NA | NA | TRBJ2-1 | TRBV5-4 | TGTGCCAGCAGCTTGTCGGTAGGAAATGAGCAGTTCTTC | CASSLSVGNEQFF
NA | NA | TRBJ1-4 | TRBV19 | TGTGCCAGTAGTGCACAGGGCGTAATTAATGAAAAACTGTTTTTT | CASSAQGVINEKLFF
NA | NA | TRBJ1-2 | TRBV19 | TGTGCCAGTAAGGAGTCGGGGGTGGACTATGGCTACACCTTC | CASKESGVDYGYTF
NA | once | TRBJ1-5 | TRBV28 | TGTGCCAGCAGTTCCCGGAGGGGGTTGGGTCGTTATCAGCCCCAGCATTTT | CASSSRRGLGRYQPQHF
TRBD1 | few | TRBJ2-7 | TRBV19 | TGTGCCGACAGGGTTTACGAGCAGTACTTC | CADRVYEQYF
TRBD1 | NA | TRBJ2-7 | TRBV30 | TGTGCCTGGAGTGTAGCCACAGGGGCCTACGAGCAGTACTTC | CAWSVATGAYEQYF
NA | few | TRBJ1-6 | TRBV7-9 | TGTGCCAGCAGCAAGGACATAGCTCCTTCACCCCTCCACTTT | CASSKDIAPSPLHF